The next 7 T cell receptor beta chains were all read from a single sample in a study of blood T cell repertoires in COVID-19. The method was immunoSEQ multiplex PCR; TCRdb's version includes in-frame clones alone and lacks a portion of them. Counted here are approximately 300,000 clones, around 90% occurring once; the ten biggest clones make up under 6%. Sequencing was carried out using PBMCs or T cells enriched from blood (not recorded which). These receptors came from a woman aged 25 to 39 who had recovered from COVID-19.

The chain uses TRBV30 and TRBJ1-1; TRBD1 is a possible D gene (6 bases). The CDR3 consists of 14 residues. The germline V gene encodes CDR1 GTSNPN and CDR2 SVGIG (reference sequence). V shed 3 bases and J shed 2 bases, with 13 bases lying between them. CDR3 DNA: TGTGCCTGGAGCCGGAACAGGGCAAACACTGAAGCTTTCTTT. It yields the protein CAWSRNRANTEAFF.

J is TRBJ1-3 and V is TRBV2; D remains ambiguous. The germline V gene encodes CDR1 SNHLY and CDR2 FYNNEI. V was pared by 0 bases and J by 0 bases, with 6 bases between. The CDR3 is 15 residues long. CDR3 sequence reads: CASSEAGSSGNTIYF. The CDR3, as DNA: TGTGCCAGCAGTGAAGCGGGGAGCTCTGGAAACACCATATATTTT.

V usage is TRBV7-2 and J usage is TRBJ2-3; 7 bases are a match to TRBD2. Germline values: CDR1 SGHTA, CDR2 FQGNSA. CDR3 size: 12 residues. The J segment lost 9 bases and the V segment lost 2 bases, leaving 2 bases of the junction unmatched. The CDR3 here is CASSLFGGTQYF. CDR3 DNA: TGTGCCAGCAGCTTATTCGGGGGGACGCAGTATTTT.

The J gene is TRBJ1-2, the V gene TRBV4-1; 9 bases match TRBD1. In germline, CDR1 is MGHRA, CDR2 YSYEKL. After removal of 6 bases from V and 7 bases from J, the junction contained 15 bases not matched to a gene. The CDR3 is 16 amino acids. CDR3 region: CASRPPGQGSPGGYTF. DNA for the CDR3: TGCGCCAGCAGGCCCCCGGGACAGGGATCGCCTGGTGGCTACACCTTC.

In regard to this clone: An end of the junction does not agree with germline; a read error may underlie this. This chain connects TRBV29-1 to TRBJ1-3, with 11 bases identical to TRBD1. The CDR3 has 15 residues. Germline CDR1 and CDR2: SQVTM and ANQGSEA. CDR3 sequence (DNA): TGCAGCGTCGAAGGAGGGGACAGGGGGAGAAACACCATATATTTT. The encoded protein is CSVEGGDRGRNTIYF.

The chain joins TRBV11-2 to TRBJ2-5; no definite D call. The CDR3 is made up of 11 amino acids. V lost 4 bases to trimming and J lost 5 bases, with 5 bases between them. CDR1 and CDR2 from the germline V gene are SGHAT and FQNNGV. The CDR3 sequence is CASSSGETQYF. The CDR3, as DNA: TGTGCCAGCAGCTCCGGGGAGACCCAGTACTTC.

The chain links TRBV3-1 (or the pseudogene TRBV3-2) to TRBJ1-5; D may be TRBD1 (5 bases). Germline V lookup: CDR1 LGHDT, CDR2 YNNKEL (reference sequence). Trimming took 6 bases from V and 2 from J, leaving 11 bases between them. CDR3 length: 14 residues. CDR3 sequence reads: CASSPTVGNQPQHF. The CDR3, as DNA: TGTGCCAGCAGTCCGACAGTAGGCAATCAGCCCCAGCATTTT.